This T cell receptor beta chain was identified during a study of blood T cell repertoires in COVID-19. Germline V CDR1 and CDR2: SNHLY, FYNNEI. V gave up 5 bases and J gave up 1 base; unmatched junction bases: 5. The CDR3 is 15 residues long. Method: immunoSEQ multiplex PCR; TCRdb's copy keeps in-frame clones and lacks some. The sample carries over 15,000 clones, around nine tenths recorded once. Sequences were obtained from peripheral blood. This sequence was found in a woman older than 75 with COVID-19, enrolled during active disease. The J gene is TRBJ1-3, the V gene TRBV2; 7 bases match TRBD1. CDR3 loop: CASSPDRASGNTIYF. DNA for the CDR3: TGTGCCAGCAGTCCTGACAGGGCGTCTGGAAACACCATATATTTT.